The subject of this entry is one T cell receptor (beta chain). Antigen unknown. The CDR3 covers 18 residues. V was shortened by 0 bases and J by 7 bases, with 20 bases between the two germline ends. Germline V gene sequence: CDR1 SGHKS, CDR2 YYEKEE (reference sequence). This specimen comes from a study of T-cell memory formation after mild COVID-19. Regarding the study as a whole: Shrinking CD4+ clones were chiefly CM and EM; CD8+ ones were chiefly EMRA. Memory cells collected pre-infection included some clones that later responded, suggesting cross-reactive memory joined. Contracting clones from day 15 to 85 showed balanced CD4/CD8; later expanders favored CD4+.

TCRdb reprocessed the 5' RACE reads with MiXCR, giving one entry per CDR3 protein. Of fewer than 250,000 distinct CDR3 sequences in the sample, around 30% are singletons; the top ten hold about 10%. This TCR was recovered from an adult woman who had mild COVID-19 (a few samples of this study predate the infection). Cell type and time point are not known. Sequenced input: PBMCs or a T cell subset sorted from them (not recorded which). The chain recombines TRBV5-5 with TRBJ1-6; a possible D gene is TRBD1 (6 bases). CDR3: CASSLGGAGIIPNSPLHF. For the CDR3, the DNA is TGTGCCAGCAGCTTGGGGGGGGCAGGCATCATCCCCAATTCACCCCTCCACTTT.